This T cell receptor (beta chain) was obtained from a study of T cells in Graves' hyperthyroidism and ophthalmopathy. The wider study: Peripheral blood was collected at initial diagnosis, before any treatment.

Hyperthyroidism had been newly diagnosed in patients aged 18 to 65, and its duration was under 2 months. There were TCR beta CDR3 regions amplified from RNA transcripts. Using the HTBI primer set, a first-round RT-PCR was run on the TCR CDR3. One entry per CDR3 protein results from TCRdb running MiXCR on the multiplex PCR reads. The data contain under 300,000 distinct CDR3 sequences, 13% to 15% of them singletons. The CDR3 extends over 15 amino acids. Deletions cut 4 bases from V and 7 bases from J, with 20 bases between. Germline loops: CDR1 MNHEY, CDR2 SMNVEV (reference sequence). This clonotype appeared many times.

The sequenced material came from blood. The source is a woman aged 40 to 50 with Graves' hyperthyroidism that later progressed to Graves' ophthalmopathy. The chain couples TRBV27 to TRBJ2-7; D perhaps matches TRBD1 (6 bases). CDR3 in amino acids: CASSSAQGRGSEQYF. The CDR3 DNA follows: TGTGCCAGCAGTTCTGCCCAGGGCAGGGGCTCTGAGCAGTACTTC.